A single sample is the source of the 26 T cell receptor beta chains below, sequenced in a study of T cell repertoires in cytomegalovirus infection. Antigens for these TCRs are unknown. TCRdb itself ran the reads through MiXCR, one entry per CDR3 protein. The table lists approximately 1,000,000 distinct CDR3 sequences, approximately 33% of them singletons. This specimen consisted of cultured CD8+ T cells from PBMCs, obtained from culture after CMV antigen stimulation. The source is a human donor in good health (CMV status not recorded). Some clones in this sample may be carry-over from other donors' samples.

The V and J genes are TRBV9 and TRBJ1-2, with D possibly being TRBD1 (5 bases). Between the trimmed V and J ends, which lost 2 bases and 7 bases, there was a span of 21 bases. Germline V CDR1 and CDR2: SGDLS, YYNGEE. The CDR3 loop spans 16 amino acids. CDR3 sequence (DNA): TGTGCCAGCAGCGTTGGGTCGTCGGGGCGCGGTAGTGGCTACACCTTC. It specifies CASSVGSSGRGSGYTF.

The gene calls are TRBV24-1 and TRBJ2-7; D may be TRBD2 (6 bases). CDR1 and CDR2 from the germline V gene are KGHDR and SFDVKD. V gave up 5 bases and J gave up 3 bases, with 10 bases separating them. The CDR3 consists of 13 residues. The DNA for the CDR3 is TGTGCCACCAGTGCCCGGGAGAGCTACGAGCAGTACTTC. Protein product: CATSARESYEQYF.

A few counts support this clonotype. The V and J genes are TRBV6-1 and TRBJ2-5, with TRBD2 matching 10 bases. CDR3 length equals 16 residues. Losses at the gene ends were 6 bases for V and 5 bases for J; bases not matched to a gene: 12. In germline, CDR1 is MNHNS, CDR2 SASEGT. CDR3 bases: TGTGCCAGCAGCCCCGGGGAAGCGGGGGGGCTTGAGACCCAGTACTTC. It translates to CASSPGEAGGLETQYF.

The CDR3 DNA is TGCAGTGCTATTACTCCGGGACAGGGCCAAGAGACCCAGTACTTC. It is translated as CSAITPGQGQETQYF. The rearrangement uses TRBV20-1 and TRBJ2-5; 9 bases line up with TRBD1. V lost 4 bases, J lost 1 base, and 7 bases stayed unmatched. The CDR3 covers 15 residues. Looked up from germline, CDR1 is DFQATT and CDR2 is SNEGSKA (reference sequence).

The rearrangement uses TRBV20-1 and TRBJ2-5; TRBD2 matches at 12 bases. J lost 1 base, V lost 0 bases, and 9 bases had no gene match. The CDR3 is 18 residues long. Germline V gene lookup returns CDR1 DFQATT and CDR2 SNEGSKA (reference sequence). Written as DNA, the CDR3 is TGCAGTGCTAGAGATCGACTAGCGGGGGCCTGGGGCCAAGAGACCCAGTACTTC. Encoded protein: CSARDRLAGAWGQETQYF.

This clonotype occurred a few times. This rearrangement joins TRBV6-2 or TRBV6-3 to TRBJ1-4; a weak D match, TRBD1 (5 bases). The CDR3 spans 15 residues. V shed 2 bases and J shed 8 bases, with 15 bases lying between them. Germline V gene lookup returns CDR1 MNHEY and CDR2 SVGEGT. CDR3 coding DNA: TGTGCCAGCAGTTACGAAGGCCGTCGGGGCGAAAAACTGTTTTTT. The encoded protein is CASSYEGRRGEKLFF.

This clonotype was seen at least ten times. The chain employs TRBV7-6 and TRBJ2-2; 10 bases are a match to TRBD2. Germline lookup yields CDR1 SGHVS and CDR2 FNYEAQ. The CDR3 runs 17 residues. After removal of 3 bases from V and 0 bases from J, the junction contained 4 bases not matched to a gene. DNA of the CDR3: TGTGCCAGCAGCTTGGTAGCGGGGGGCCCGAACACCGGGGAGCTGTTTTTT. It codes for CASSLVAGGPNTGELFF.

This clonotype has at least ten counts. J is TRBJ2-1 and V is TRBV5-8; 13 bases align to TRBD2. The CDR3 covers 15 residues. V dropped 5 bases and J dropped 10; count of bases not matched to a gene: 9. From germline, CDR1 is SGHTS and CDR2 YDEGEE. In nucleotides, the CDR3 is TGTGCCAGCAGGCCACTAGCGGGGGGGCTCTGGGAGCAGTTCTTC. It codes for CASRPLAGGLWEQFF.

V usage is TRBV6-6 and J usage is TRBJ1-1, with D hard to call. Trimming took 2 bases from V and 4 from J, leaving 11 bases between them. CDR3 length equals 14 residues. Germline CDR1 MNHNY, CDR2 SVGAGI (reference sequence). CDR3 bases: TGTGCCAGCAGTTACATCGGACCCGGCACTGAAGCTTTCTTT. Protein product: CASSYIGPGTEAFF.

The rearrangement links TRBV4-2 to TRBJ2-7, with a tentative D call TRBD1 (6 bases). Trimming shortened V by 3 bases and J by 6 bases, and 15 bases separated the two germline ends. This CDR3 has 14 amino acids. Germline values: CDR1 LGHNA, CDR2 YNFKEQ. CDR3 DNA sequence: TGTGCCAGCAGCCAGGGGGCTAGGGACGGCGAGCAGTACTTC. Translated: CASSQGARDGEQYF.

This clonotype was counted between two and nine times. CDR3 amino acids: CAISERGAPPRDEEQFF. Here the CDR3 DNA reads TGTGCCATCAGTGAGAGGGGGGCTCCACCAAGGGATGAGGAGCAGTTCTTC. The chain combines TRBV10-3 with TRBJ2-1; TRBD1 or TRBD2 may be the D gene (6 bases each). Germline CDR1 ENHRY, CDR2 SYGVKD. With 2 bases removed from V and 10 bases from J, the gap between germline ends came to 24 bases. This CDR3 contains 17 residues.

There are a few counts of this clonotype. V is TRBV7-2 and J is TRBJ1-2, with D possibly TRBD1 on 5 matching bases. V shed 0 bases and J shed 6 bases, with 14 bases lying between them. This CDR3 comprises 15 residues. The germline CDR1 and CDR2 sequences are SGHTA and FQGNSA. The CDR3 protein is CASSLATWGSDGYTF. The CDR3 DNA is TGTGCCAGCAGCTTAGCAACCTGGGGCAGCGATGGCTACACCTTC.

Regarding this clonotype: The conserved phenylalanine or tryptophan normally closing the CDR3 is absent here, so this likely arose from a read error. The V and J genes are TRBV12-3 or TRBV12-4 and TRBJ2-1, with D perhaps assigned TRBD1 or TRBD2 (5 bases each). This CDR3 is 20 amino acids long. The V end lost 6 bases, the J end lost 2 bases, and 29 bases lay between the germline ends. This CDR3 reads CASRTSTTFGGLSAYNEQFL. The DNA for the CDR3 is TGTGCCAGCAGGACCTCTACGACGTTTGGGGGTTTGAGTGCCTACAATGAGCAGTTCTTA.

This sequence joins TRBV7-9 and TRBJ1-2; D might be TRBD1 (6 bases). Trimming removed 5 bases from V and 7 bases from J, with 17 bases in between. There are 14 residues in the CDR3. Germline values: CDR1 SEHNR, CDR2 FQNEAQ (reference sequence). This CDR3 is CASSPPGGRAGYTF. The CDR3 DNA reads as TGTGCCAGCAGCCCCCCCGGGGGGCGGGCTGGCTACACCTTC.

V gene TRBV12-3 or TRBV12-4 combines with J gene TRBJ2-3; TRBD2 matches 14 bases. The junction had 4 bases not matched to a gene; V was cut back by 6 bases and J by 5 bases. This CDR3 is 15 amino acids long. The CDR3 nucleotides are TGTGCCAGCAGAAGACTAGCGGGGGGGCAAGATACGCAGTATTTT. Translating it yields CASRRLAGGQDTQYF.

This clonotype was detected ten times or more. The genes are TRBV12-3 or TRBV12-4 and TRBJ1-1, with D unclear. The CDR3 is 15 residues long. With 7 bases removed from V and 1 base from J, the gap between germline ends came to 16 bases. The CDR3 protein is CASTLGRASNTEAFF. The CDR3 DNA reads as TGTGCCAGCACCCTGGGGAGAGCTTCGAACACTGAAGCTTTCTTT.

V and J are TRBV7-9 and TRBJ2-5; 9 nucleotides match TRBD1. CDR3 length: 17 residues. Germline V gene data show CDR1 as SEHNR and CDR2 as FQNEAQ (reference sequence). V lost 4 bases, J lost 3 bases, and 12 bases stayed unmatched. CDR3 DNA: TGTGCCAGCAGCTCTCCATCCAGAGACAGGGGGAAAGAGACCCAGTACTTC. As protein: CASSSPSRDRGKETQYF.

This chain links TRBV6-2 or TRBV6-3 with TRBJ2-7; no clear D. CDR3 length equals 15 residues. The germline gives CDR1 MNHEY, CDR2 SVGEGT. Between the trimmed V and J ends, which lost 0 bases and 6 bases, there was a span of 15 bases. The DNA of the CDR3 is TGTGCCAGCAGTTACTCTGTCAGGCGCTTCGCCGAGCAGTACTTC. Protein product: CASSYSVRRFAEQYF.

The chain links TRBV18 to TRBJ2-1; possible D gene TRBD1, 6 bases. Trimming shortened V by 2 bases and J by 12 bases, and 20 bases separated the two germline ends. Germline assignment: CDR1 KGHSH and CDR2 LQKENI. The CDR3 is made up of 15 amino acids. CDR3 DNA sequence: TGTGCCAGCTCACCAGACAGGACCATCATTCCCCGGCAGTTCTTC. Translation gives CASSPDRTIIPRQFF.

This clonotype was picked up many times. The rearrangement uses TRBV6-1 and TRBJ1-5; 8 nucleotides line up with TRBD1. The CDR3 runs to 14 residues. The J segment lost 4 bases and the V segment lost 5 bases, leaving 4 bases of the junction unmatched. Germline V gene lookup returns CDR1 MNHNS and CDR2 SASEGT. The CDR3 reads CASSLDRVNQPQHF. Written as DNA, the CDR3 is TGTGCCAGCAGTTTGGACAGGGTTAATCAGCCCCAGCATTTT.

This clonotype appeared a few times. The CDR3 region has the DNA TGTGCCAGCAGTGAAACAGGGGGAACTAATGAAAAACTGTTTTTT. This translates into CASSETGGTNEKLFF. This rearrangement joins TRBV7-9 to TRBJ1-4; TRBD1 aligns across 8 bases. From germline, CDR1 is SEHNR and CDR2 FQNEAQ (reference sequence). Unmatched junction bases numbered 4, after V lost 6 bases and J lost 1 base. The CDR3 consists of 15 residues.

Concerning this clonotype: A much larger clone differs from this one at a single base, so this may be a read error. This chain's CDR3 is CASRGSEQFF. CDR3 DNA sequence: TGTGCCAGCAGGGGTAGTGAGCAGTTCTTC. The rearrangement links TRBV6-2 or TRBV6-3 to TRBJ2-1; no clear D gene. CDR1 MNHEY and CDR2 SVGEGT come from the germline V gene. The V and J ends lost 6 bases and 9 bases respectively, with 6 bases between them. The length of the CDR3 is 10 residues.

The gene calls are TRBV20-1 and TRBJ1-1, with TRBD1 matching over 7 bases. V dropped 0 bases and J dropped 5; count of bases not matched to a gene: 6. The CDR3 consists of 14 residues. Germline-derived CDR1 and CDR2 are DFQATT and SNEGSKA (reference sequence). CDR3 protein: CSARERGRLTEAFF. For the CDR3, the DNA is TGCAGTGCTAGAGAAAGGGGGCGATTGACTGAAGCTTTCTTT.

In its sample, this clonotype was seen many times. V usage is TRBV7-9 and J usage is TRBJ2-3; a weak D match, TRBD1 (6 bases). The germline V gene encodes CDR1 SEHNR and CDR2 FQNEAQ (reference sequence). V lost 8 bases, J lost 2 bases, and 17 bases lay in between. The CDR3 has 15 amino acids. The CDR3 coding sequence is TGTGCCAGCTTTGGGGGCTCCCTGAACACAGATACGCAGTATTTT. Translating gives CASFGGSLNTDTQYF.

Here the CDR3 reads CASSVTGGWESSTDTQYF. For the CDR3, the DNA is TGTGCCAGCAGTGTCACAGGTGGATGGGAATCTAGCACAGATACGCAGTATTTT. V usage is TRBV2 and J usage is TRBJ2-3, with D possibly matching TRBD1 (5 bases). The CDR3 is 18 residues long. Per germline, CDR1 SNHLY and CDR2 FYNNEI. Trimming left V 4 bases short and J 0 bases short, with 20 bases between. The full variable domain, its missing parts supplied by reference TRBV2 and TRBJ2-3, is EPEVTQTPSHQVTQMGQEVILRCVPISNHLYFYWYRQILGQKVEFLVSFYNNEISEKSEIFDDQFSVERPDGSNFTLKIRSTKLEDSAMYFCASSVTGGWESSTDTQYFGPGTRLTVL.

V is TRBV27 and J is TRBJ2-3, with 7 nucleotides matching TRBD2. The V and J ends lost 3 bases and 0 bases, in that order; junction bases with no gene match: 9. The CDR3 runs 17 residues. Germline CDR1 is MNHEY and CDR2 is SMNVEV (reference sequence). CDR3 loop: CASSLGLAASSTDTQYF. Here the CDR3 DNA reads TGTGCCAGCAGTTTGGGGCTAGCGGCCTCGAGCACAGATACGCAGTATTTT.